The 10 T cell receptor beta chains presented below share a single source sample, sequenced in a study of response to subunit inactivated influenza vaccine. TCRdb analysed the RT-PCR reads with MiXCR anew, one entry per CDR3 protein. The table includes hundreds of thousands of distinct CDR3 sequences, around 20% detected once. The material sequenced was PBMCs from blood, taken roughly 5 days after vaccination. These receptors all come from a man aged 45-60 years who received an inactivated influenza vaccine.

V usage is TRBV20-1 and J usage is TRBJ2-2; 8 nucleotides match TRBD2. The CDR3 length is 15 residues. Germline V CDR1 and CDR2: DFQATT, SNEGSKA (reference sequence). V shed 4 bases, J shed 6 bases, and the junction held 10 bases outside the gene matches. The chain's CDR3 is CSATPGLGVSGELFF. The CDR3 bases are TGCAGTGCTACCCCGGGACTAGGGGTATCCGGGGAGCTGTTTTTT.

The sample holds many counts of this clonotype. V usage is TRBV29-1 and J usage is TRBJ2-3; 10 bases align to TRBD1. V gave up 4 bases and J gave up 5 bases; unmatched junction bases: 9. The germline V gene has CDR1 SQVTM and CDR2 ANQGSEA. The CDR3 is 15 residues long. The CDR3 coding sequence is TGCAGCGTTGTAGGCTCGGGGACAGGGGTAGATACGCAGTATTTT. Protein sequence: CSVVGSGTGVDTQYF.

A few counts support this clonotype. The rearrangement uses TRBV29-1 and TRBJ2-1; no definite D call. Deletions cut 5 bases from V and 4 bases from J, with 21 bases between. The CDR3 is made up of 16 amino acids. Per germline, CDR1 SQVTM and CDR2 ANQGSEA. The CDR3 nucleotides are TGCAGCGTTCCCCCCCCGAGGCCGGAAATATACAATGAGCAGTTCTTC. Translating gives CSVPPPRPEIYNEQFF.

This clonotype was seen many times. The chain carries TRBV7-8 and TRBJ2-7; 10 nucleotides line up with TRBD2. Germline V gene data show CDR1 as SGHVS and CDR2 as FQNEAQ. J was trimmed by 6 bases and V by 5 bases; bases with no gene match: 13. The CDR3 runs to 16 residues. The CDR3 loop is CASSQRTSGTMGEQYF. The CDR3 DNA reads TGTGCCAGCAGCCAGCGGACTAGCGGTACTATGGGCGAGCAGTACTTC.

Here the CDR3 reads CASSLDRGKDEQYF. The CDR3 DNA sequence: TGCGCCAGCAGCCTAGACAGGGGGAAAGACGAGCAGTACTTC. The chain links TRBV4-3 to TRBJ2-7; 9 bases fit TRBD1. J lost 5 bases, V lost 4 bases, and 6 bases had no gene match. Per germline, CDR1 LGHNA and CDR2 YSLEER. The CDR3 spans 14 residues.

This clonotype was picked up a small number of times. CDR3 amino acids: CSALVGPSDQPQHF. The CDR3 region has the DNA TGCAGTGCTCTGGTGGGGCCGTCCGATCAGCCCCAGCATTTT. This chain connects TRBV20-1 to TRBJ1-5; TRBD1 might be the D (5 bases). The CDR3 is 14 amino acids. Trimming removed 5 bases at V and 5 bases at J, with 16 bases between. Germline V lookup: CDR1 DFQATT, CDR2 SNEGSKA (reference sequence).

V usage is TRBV6-1 and J usage is TRBJ2-1, with D maybe TRBD1 (5 bases). Per germline, CDR1 MNHNS and CDR2 SASEGT. CDR3 length: 15 residues. The ends were cut back, 7 bases at V and 4 bases at J, with 17 bases in the middle. The CDR3 DNA follows: TGTGCCAGCACCCCCCTTATAGGGGATTACAATGAGCAGTTCTTC. It specifies CASTPLIGDYNEQFF.

The CDR3 DNA reads as TGTGCCACCAGCAGAGGATTTGCAGGGCTGACCGGGGAGCTGTTTTTT. It codes for CATSRGFAGLTGELFF. The chain employs TRBV15 and TRBJ2-2; TRBD1 is a possible D gene (5 bases). V lost 1 base and J 5 bases, leaving 14 bases between the germline ends. Germline CDR1 LNHNV, CDR2 YYDKDF (reference sequence). The CDR3 consists of 16 residues.

This clonotype has a handful of counts. This sequence joins TRBV7-2 and TRBJ2-1, with D perhaps given as TRBD1 or TRBD2 (6 bases each). Germline values: CDR1 SGHTA, CDR2 FQGNSA. The CDR3 length is 14 residues. V was cut by 1 base and J by 9 bases, with 13 bases left in between. The CDR3 region is CASSLGVEGGEQFF. CDR3 in DNA: TGTGCCAGCAGCTTAGGAGTCGAGGGGGGTGAGCAGTTCTTC.

Only a few counts were recorded for this clonotype. The rearrangement uses TRBV9 and TRBJ1-2; D gene uncertain. Germline loops: CDR1 SGDLS, CDR2 YYNGEE. V lost 0 bases, J lost 3 bases, and 12 bases lay in between. The CDR3 is made up of 15 amino acids. CDR3 sequence (DNA): TGTGCCAGCAGCGTAGGAGGAGGGTTCGACTATGGCTACACCTTC. It is translated as CASSVGGGFDYGYTF.